This note documents a single TCR beta chain sequence. Its antigen remains unidentified. Everyone who donated was a healthy bone marrow donor. This sample is part of a study of cytomegalovirus exposure and HLA in healthy donors. For the study at large: Among about 190 million T cells, an earlier analysis found roughly 100 million unique TCR beta sequences. The study's findings and limits: Most subjects' HLA-A and HLA-B alleles were reportedly predicted from TCR beta sequences. It was 150 or so TCR beta chains that were listed as cytomegalovirus-associated.

A multiplex PCR was run with 60 Vbeta primers and 13 Jbeta primers. Clones were read by immunoSEQ multiplex PCR, and TCRdb kept only the in-frame ones, dropping some. This listing includes about 110,000 clones. The CDR3 has 19 amino acids. The germline CDR1 and CDR2 sequences are SGHTS and YDEGEE. The V gene end was trimmed by 3 bases and the J gene end by 2 bases; junction bases not matched to a gene: 15. The chain uses TRBV5-8 and TRBJ1-5, with TRBD1 matching 9 bases. The receptor was isolated from a man aged 35-49 years in good health and CMV-seropositive. Specimen: PBMCs. CDR3 DNA sequence: TGTGCCAGCAGCTCAACAAAAATACAGGGGGCTAGGGGCAATCAGCCCCAGCATTTT. Protein product: CASSSTKIQGARGNQPQHF. The whole variable domain, filled in from reference TRBV5-8 and TRBJ1-5, reads EAGVTQSPTHLIKTRGQQATLRCSPISGHTSVYWYQQALGLGLQFLLWYDEGEERNRGNFPPRFSGRQFPNYSSELNVNALELEDSALYLCASSSTKIQGARGNQPQHFGDGTRLSIL.